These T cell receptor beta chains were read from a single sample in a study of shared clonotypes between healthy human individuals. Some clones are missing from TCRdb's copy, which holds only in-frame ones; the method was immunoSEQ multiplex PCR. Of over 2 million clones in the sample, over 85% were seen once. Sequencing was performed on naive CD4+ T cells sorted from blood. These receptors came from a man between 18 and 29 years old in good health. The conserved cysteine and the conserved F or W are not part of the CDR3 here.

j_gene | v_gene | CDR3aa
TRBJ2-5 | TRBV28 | ASSSTVPETQY
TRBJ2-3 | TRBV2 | ASSDMGRAPDTQY
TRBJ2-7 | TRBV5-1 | ASSSGTGVYEQY
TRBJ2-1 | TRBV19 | ASSIGLAGGVNEQF
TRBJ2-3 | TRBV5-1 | ASSSVAGGPDTQY
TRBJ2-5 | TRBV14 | ASSQEETQY
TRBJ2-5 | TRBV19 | ASRGGLGETQY
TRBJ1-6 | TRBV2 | ASSEGGRSPLH
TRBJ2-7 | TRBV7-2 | ASSLGAGGPYEQY
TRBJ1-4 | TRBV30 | AWSPWDRGNEKLF
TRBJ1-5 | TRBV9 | ASSVVCLASQGAYQPQH
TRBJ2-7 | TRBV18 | ASSPGQDFYEQY
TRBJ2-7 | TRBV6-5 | ASSRGQGAYEQY
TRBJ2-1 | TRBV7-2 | ASGMEYNEQF
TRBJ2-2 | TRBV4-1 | ASSQTMGAGELF
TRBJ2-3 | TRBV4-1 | ASSQDYSGGLALRTDTQY
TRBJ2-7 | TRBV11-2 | ASSLGTGGVHEQY
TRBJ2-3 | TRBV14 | ASSLNPLPDTQY
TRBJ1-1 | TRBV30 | AWSVPGTNTEAF
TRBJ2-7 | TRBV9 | ASSVTSGSGEQY